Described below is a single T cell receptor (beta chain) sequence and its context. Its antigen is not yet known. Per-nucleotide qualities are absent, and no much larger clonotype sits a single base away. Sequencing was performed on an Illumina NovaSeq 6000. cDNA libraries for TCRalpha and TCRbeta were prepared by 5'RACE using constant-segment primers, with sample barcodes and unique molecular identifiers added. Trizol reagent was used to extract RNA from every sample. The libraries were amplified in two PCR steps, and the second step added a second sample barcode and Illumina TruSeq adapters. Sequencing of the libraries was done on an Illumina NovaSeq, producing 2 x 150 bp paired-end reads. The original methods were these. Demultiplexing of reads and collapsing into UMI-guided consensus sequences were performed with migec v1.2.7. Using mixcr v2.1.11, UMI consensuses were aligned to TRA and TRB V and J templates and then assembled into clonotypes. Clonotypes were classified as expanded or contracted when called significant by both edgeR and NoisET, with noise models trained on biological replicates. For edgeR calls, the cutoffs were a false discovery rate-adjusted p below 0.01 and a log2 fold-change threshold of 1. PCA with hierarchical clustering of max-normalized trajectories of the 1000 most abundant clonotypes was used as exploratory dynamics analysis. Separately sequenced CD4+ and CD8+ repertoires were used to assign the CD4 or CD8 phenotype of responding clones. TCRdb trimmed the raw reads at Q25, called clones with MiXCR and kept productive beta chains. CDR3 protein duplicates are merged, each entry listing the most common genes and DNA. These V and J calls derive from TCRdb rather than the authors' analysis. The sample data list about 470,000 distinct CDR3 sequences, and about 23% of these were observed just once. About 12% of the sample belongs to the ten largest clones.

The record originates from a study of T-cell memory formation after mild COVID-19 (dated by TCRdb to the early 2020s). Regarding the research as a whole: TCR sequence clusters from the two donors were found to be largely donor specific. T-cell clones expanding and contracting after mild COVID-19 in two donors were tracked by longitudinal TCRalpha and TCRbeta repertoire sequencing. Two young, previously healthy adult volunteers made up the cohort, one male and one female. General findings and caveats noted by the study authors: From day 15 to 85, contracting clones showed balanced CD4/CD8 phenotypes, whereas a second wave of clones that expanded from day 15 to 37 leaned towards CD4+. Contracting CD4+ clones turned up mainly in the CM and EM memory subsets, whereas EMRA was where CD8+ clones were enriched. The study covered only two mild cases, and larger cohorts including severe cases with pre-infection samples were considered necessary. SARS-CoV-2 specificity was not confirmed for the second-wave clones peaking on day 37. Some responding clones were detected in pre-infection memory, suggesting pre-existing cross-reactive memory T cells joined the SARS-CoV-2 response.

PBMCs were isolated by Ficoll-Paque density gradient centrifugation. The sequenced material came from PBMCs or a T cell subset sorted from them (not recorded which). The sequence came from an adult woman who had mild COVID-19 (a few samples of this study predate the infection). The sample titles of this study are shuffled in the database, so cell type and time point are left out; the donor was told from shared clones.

The sequenced DNA: TGTGCCAGCAGACAGGGTCCGTCAGATACGCAGTATTTT. Its product reads: CASRQGPSDTQYF. The chain joins TRBV5-6 to TRBJ2-3, and perhaps TRBD1 as D gene, on 6 matching bases. The CDR3 covers 13 residues, taking in both the cysteine and the phenylalanine. Of the read, only the CDR3 DNA is kept; its 39 bases are in frame from base 1. Looking up the germline V gene yields CDR1 SGHDT and CDR2 YYEEEE. V is shortened by 5 bases, J by 4 bases, and the region joining them spans 11 bases.